This TCR beta chain comes out of a study of CD8 T cells in Susac syndrome. A quantity of about 0.5 to 1 ug RNA underwent reverse transcription using random hexamers. TCRdb used MiXCR to reprocess the immunoSEQ multiplex PCR reads, holding one entry per CDR3 protein. The data show approximately 210,000 distinct CDR3 sequences, roughly 96% seen once. TEMRA cells were FACS-enriched, while CD8+ and CD4+ T cells were negatively isolated. The sample consisted of CD4+ T cells from PBMCs. The receptor's source is a human donor with multiple sclerosis.

The CDR3 DNA reads as TGTGCCACCGAGGGGGTAGCTACAGATACGCAGTATTTT. This codes for CATEGVATDTQYF. The chain couples TRBV25-1 to TRBJ2-3; a possible D gene is TRBD1 (6 bases). The germline CDR1 and CDR2 sequences are MGHDK and SYGVNS. CDR3 length: 13 amino acids. The V end was cut by 10 bases, the J end by 3 bases, with 14 bases between.